The table lists the clone carrying this T cell receptor (beta chain) with a few counts. The data were taken from a study of T-cell reconstitution after alpha-beta-depleted transplantation in children. Unique molecular identifiers were incorporated during preparation of the TCRbeta library. MiXCR was run by TCRdb on the PCR reads, yielding one entry per CDR3 protein. The table includes hundreds of thousands of distinct CDR3 sequences, roughly 15% detected once. Sequenced material: PBMCs from the stem cell graft donor, taken from the stem cell graft. The sequence was collected from a human donor who donated a stem cell graft to a child with acute myeloid leukemia.

CDR3 coding DNA: TGTGCCAGCAGCGCCTCGGGACAGCTTGCCGAGCAGTACTTC. Translating gives CASSASGQLAEQYF. This chain uses TRBV9 with TRBJ2-7, with TRBD1 matching 7 bases. V shed 3 bases and J 6 bases; nucleotides not matched to a gene: 9. CDR1 and CDR2 (germline): SGDLS, YYNGEE. The CDR3 contains 14 residues.